The sequence of this TCR beta chain was determined in a study of cytotoxic CD8 clonotypes in ibrutinib-treated CLL. On the study more broadly: Recorded responses included about 25 partial and 2 complete; following median roughly 70 months, roughly 15 stayed remitted and roughly twelve progressed.

Assay: immunoSEQ multiplex PCR; the TCRdb copy retains only in-frame clones and omits some. The table lists approximately 130,000 clones, approximately 80% of them singletons. The CDR3 contains 13 residues. Germline loops: CDR1 ENHRY, CDR2 SYGVKD. V dropped 8 bases and J dropped 6; count of bases not matched to a gene: 5. The TCR comes from a human donor with chronic lymphocytic leukemia. The chain carries TRBV10-3 and TRBJ1-2; 11 nucleotides line up with TRBD1. Source: PBMCs, taken after 24 months of ibrutinib treatment. CDR3 in amino acids: CAIGLDRGHGYTF. In DNA form, the CDR3 reads TGTGCCATCGGCCTGGACAGGGGGCATGGCTACACCTTC.